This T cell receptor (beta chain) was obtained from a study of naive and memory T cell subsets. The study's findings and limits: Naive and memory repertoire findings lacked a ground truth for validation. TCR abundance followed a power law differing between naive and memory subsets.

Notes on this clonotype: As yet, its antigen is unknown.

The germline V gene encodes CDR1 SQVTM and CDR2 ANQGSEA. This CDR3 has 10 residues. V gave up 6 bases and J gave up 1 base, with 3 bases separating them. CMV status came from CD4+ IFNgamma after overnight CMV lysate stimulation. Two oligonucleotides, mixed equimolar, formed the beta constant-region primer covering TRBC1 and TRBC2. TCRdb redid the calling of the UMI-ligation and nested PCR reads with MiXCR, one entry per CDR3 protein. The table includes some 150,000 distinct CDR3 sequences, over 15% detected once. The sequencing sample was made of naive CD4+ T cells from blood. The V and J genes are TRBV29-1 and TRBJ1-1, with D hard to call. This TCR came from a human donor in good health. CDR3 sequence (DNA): TGCAGCGTGACGAACACTGAAGCTTTCTTT. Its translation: CSVTNTEAFF.